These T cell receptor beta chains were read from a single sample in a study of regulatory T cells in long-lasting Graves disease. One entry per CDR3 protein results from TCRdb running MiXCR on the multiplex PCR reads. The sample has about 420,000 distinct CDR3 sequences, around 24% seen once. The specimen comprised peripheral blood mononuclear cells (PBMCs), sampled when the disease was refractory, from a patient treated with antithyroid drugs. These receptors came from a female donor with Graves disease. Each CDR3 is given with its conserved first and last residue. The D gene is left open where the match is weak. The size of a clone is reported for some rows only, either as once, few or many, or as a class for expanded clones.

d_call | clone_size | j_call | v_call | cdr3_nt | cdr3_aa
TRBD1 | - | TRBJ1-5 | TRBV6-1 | TGTGCCAGCAGGGATGGGACAGTGTTCCGGCCCCAGCATTTT | CASRDGTVFRPQHF
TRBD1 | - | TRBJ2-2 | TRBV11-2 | TGTGCCAGCAGCTTACCCCTAGGGAGGACAGGGGAAATCAACGGGGAGCTGTTTTTT | CASSLPLGRTGEINGELFF
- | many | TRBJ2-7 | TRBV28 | TGTGCCAGCAGTTTGCCCGCCTACGAGCAGTACTTC | CASSLPAYEQYF
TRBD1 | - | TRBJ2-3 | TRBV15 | TGTGCCACCAGCGGCATACAGGGGGCTTGGACAGATACGCAGTATTTT | CATSGIQGAWTDTQYF
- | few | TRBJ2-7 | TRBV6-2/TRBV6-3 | TGTGCCAGCAGTTACTACAGCACCTACGAGCAGTACTTC | CASSYYSTYEQYF
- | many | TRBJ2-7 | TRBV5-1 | TGCGCCAGCAAACCGGGGAGTGGTATCTACGAGCAGTACTTC | CASKPGSGIYEQYF
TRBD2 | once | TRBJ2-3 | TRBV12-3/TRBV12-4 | TGTGCCAGCAGTCTGCTAGCGGGAGTAAGGGATACGCAGTATTTT | CASSLLAGVRDTQYF
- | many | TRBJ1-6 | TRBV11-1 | TGTGCCAGCAGCTGGTCCGGGACGGAAAATTCACCCCTCCACTTT | CASSWSGTENSPLHF
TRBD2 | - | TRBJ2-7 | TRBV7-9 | TGTGCCAGCAGCCCGGGGAGCGGGAGGAACGAGCAGTACTTC | CASSPGSGRNEQYF
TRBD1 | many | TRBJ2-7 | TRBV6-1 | TGTGCCAGCAGTGAAGCGGGACAGAGGTTTGACGAGCAGTACTTC | CASSEAGQRFDEQYF
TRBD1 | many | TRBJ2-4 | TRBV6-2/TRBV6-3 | TGTGCCAGCAGTGACCCGGGACAGGGCAAAAACATTCAGTACTTC | CASSDPGQGKNIQYF
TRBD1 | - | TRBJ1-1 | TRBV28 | TGTGCCAGCAGCCAAGGACAGGCCCCTGAAGCTTTCTTT | CASSQGQAPEAFF
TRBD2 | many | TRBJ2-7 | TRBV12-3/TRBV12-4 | TGTGCCAGCAGTGGGACTAGCTGGTCCTACGAGCAGTACTTC | CASSGTSWSYEQYF
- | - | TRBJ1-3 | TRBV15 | TGTGCCACCAGCAGAGCGGAGGTCGGAAACACCATATATTTT | CATSRAEVGNTIYF
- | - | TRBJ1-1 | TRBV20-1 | TGCAGTGCTAGAGACAGGAAGCTTGAAGCTTTCTTT | CSARDRKLEAFF
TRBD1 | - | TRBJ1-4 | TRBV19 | TGTACCAGTAGCAAATCGCCGGGACAGGGTGGTGAAAAACTGTTTTTT | CTSSKSPGQGGEKLFF
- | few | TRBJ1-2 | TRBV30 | TGTGCCTGGAGTGTAGGGGCCGTTGACACCTTC | CAWSVGAVDTF
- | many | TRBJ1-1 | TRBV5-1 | TGCGCCAGCAGCTTGGATGGCCCCAACACTGAAGCTTTCTTT | CASSLDGPNTEAFF
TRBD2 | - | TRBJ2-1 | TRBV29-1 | TGCAGCGCCAAGACTAGCGGGGGATACAATGAGCAGTTCTTC | CSAKTSGGYNEQFF
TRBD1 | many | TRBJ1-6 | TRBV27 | TGTGCCAGCAGTTTCCGGACAGGGGGCAATTCACCCCTCCACTTT | CASSFRTGGNSPLHF
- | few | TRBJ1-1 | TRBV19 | TGTGCCAGTAAACCGGCAGGATTCATGAACACTGAAGCTTTCTTT | CASKPAGFMNTEAFF
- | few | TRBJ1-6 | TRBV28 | TGTGCCAGCAGTACCCATGAAAGCGGGAATTCACCCCTCCACTTT | CASSTHESGNSPLHF
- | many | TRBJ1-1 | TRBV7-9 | TGTGCCAGCAGATCGGTGAACACTGAAGCTTTCTTT | CASRSVNTEAFF
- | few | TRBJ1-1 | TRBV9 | TGTGCCAGCAGCGTAGATCTGGGGACGGTGAACACTGAAGCTTTCTTT | CASSVDLGTVNTEAFF
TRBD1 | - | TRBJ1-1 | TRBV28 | TGTGCCAGCAGTGCCGGGACAGCGAACACTGAAGCTTTCTTT | CASSAGTANTEAFF
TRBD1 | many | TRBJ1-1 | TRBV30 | TGTGCCTGGAGTGGGGACAGTTTCTTAGAAGCTTTCTTT | CAWSGDSFLEAFF
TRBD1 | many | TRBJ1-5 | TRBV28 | TGTGCCAGCAGATCCCCGGGACAGGGGTACAATCAGCCCCAGCATTTT | CASRSPGQGYNQPQHF
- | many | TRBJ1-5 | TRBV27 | TGTGCCAGCAGTTTGGGCCCCCGGGGCAATCAGCCCCAGCATTTT | CASSLGPRGNQPQHF
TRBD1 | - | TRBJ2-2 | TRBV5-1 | TGCGCCAGCAGCCGAGGACAGGGCCTGGGGACCGGGGAGCTGTTTTTT | CASSRGQGLGTGELFF
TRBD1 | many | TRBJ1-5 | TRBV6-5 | TGTGCCAGCAGTTTCGAAACCGGGACAGGGATGGGCAATCAGCCCCAGCATTTT | CASSFETGTGMGNQPQHF
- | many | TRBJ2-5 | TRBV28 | TGTGCCAGCAGCGCGGGGGGACAGGGTTGGGAGACCCAGTACTTC | CASSAGGQGWETQYF
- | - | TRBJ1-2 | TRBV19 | TGTGCCAGTAGTATTTTCGGCAATCCTAACTATGGCTACACCTTC | CASSIFGNPNYGYTF
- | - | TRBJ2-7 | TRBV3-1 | TGTGCCAGCAGCCAAGTTTCAGCGAGGGGTGAGCAGTACTTC | CASSQVSARGEQYF
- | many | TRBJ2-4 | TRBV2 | TGTGCCAGCATGGAGTTGGATTCGATAGCCAAAAACATTCAGTACTTC | CASMELDSIAKNIQYF
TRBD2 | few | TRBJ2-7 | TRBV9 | TGTGCCAGCAGCAAGCGGACTAGCGGAACCTACGAGCAGTACTTC | CASSKRTSGTYEQYF
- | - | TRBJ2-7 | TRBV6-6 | TGTGCCAGCAGTATTGATAGGGGTAACGAGCAGTACTTT | CASSIDRGNEQYF
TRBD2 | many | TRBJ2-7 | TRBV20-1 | TGCAGTGCCAGGCCCCCTAGCGGGATCCGCGCCGAGCAGTACTTC | CSARPPSGIRAEQYF